This entry lists 15 T cell receptor beta chains sequenced from one sample in a study of beta chain features in type 1 diabetes. The study reverse transcribed the entire isolated RNA, so it sequenced expressed TCRB transcripts. Repertoires were generated with immunoSEQ multiplex PCR, while TCRdb's copy carries only in-frame clones and drops some. The data contain a few hundred thousand clones, approximately 31% of them seen just once; the ten biggest clones take up roughly 0.06%. The sample was naive CD4+ T cells from blood. The receptor source for this set is a man aged 18 to 35 in good health.

This sequence joins TRBV5-1 and TRBJ1-4; D is undetermined. V was clipped by 4 bases and J by 3 bases, with 7 bases between them. There are 13 residues in the CDR3. Germline V gene lookup returns CDR1 SGHRS and CDR2 YFSETQ. CDR3 bases: TGCGCCAGCAGCCCTAGGGCTAATGAAAAACTGTTTTTT. Its translation is CASSPRANEKLFF. The whole variable domain, remainder taken from reference TRBV5-1 and TRBJ1-4, is KAGVTQTPRYLIKTRGQQVTLSCSPISGHRSVSWYQQTPGQGLQFLFEYFSETQRNKGNFPGRFSGRQFSNSRSEMNVSTLELGDSALYLCASSPRANEKLFFGSGTQLSVL.

The genes are TRBV5-1 and TRBJ2-7, with TRBD1 matching 7 bases. V was clipped by 1 base and J by 4 bases; unmatched bases: 8. Germline CDR1 reads SGHRS; CDR2 reads YFSETQ. The CDR3 is made up of 15 amino acids. In nucleotides, the CDR3 is TGCGCCAGCAGCTTGTTCATGGGGACAGAATACGAGCAGTACTTC. It encodes CASSLFMGTEYEQYF. The complete variable domain, with remaining parts taken from reference TRBV5-1 and TRBJ2-7, reads KAGVTQTPRYLIKTRGQQVTLSCSPISGHRSVSWYQQTPGQGLQFLFEYFSETQRNKGNFPGRFSGRQFSNSRSEMNVSTLELGDSALYLCASSLFMGTEYEQYFGPGTRLTVT.

The chain carries TRBV7-3 and TRBJ2-1, with 7 bases lining up with TRBD1. This CDR3 has 16 residues. CDR1 is SGHTA and CDR2 is FQGTGA in the germline V gene. V gave up 4 bases and J gave up 0 bases; unmatched junction bases: 6. CDR3: CASSSYRDSSYNEQFF. The CDR3 coding sequence is TGTGCCAGCAGCTCATACCGGGACAGCTCCTACAATGAGCAGTTCTTC.

The chain has TRBV27 and TRBJ2-7; TRBD2 agrees at 11 bases. CDR3 length: 15 residues. CDR1 MNHEY and CDR2 SMNVEV come from the germline V gene (reference sequence). The V gene end was trimmed by 5 bases and the J gene end by 3 bases; junction bases not matched to a gene: 6. CDR3 DNA: TGTGCCAGCAGTCCACACGGGACTAGCGGCTACGAGCAGTACTTC. It yields the protein CASSPHGTSGYEQYF.

The table lists this clone with a few counts. This chain links TRBV29-1 with TRBJ2-1, with D possibly TRBD2 on 5 matching bases. This CDR3 contains 13 residues. In germline, CDR1 is SQVTM, CDR2 ANQGSEA. Between the trimmed V and J ends, which lost 2 bases and 2 bases, there was a span of 7 bases. CDR3 nucleotides: TGCAGCGTTGAACCGCGGGCCTACAATGAGCAGTTCTTC. It yields the protein CSVEPRAYNEQFF.

V gene TRBV15 combines with J gene TRBJ1-2, with D hard to call. Germline-derived CDR1 and CDR2 are LNHNV and YYDKDF (reference sequence). V was trimmed by 0 bases and J by 4 bases, leaving 9 bases between them. The CDR3 runs 14 residues. The CDR3 nucleotides are TGTGCCACCAGCAGAGATCGACAAGGCTATGGCTACACCTTC. This encodes CATSRDRQGYGYTF.

This clone was seen only a few times. The chain joins TRBV30 to TRBJ1-2, with 9 bases lining up with TRBD1. CDR3 size: 15 residues. V trimming: 4 bases; J trimming: 2 bases; junction bases outside the gene matches: 8. The germline V gene encodes CDR1 GTSNPN and CDR2 SVGIG (reference sequence). This CDR3 reads CAWTRRGQGNYGYTF. The CDR3, as DNA: TGTGCCTGGACCCGAAGGGGACAGGGAAACTATGGCTACACCTTC.

This clone was picked up a small number of times. This chain links TRBV4-2 with TRBJ2-3; 7 nucleotides align to TRBD1. The CDR3 loop spans 17 amino acids. The germline V gene has CDR1 LGHNA and CDR2 YNFKEQ. V shed 3 bases, J shed 2 bases, and the junction held 11 bases outside the gene matches. CDR3 DNA sequence: TGTGCCAGCAGCCAGGTACCGACAGGGCTTGACACAGATACGCAGTATTTT. Protein: CASSQVPTGLDTDTQYF.

The J gene is TRBJ2-3, the V gene TRBV6-6; unclear D gene. The V gene's germline CDR1 is MNHNY and CDR2 SVGAGI (reference sequence). CDR3 length: 14 amino acids. Trimming removed 6 bases at V and 6 bases at J, with 16 bases between. CDR3 sequence reads: CASRLGGSGDTQYF. In DNA form, the CDR3 reads TGTGCCAGCAGACTGGGCGGATCCGGGGATACGCAGTATTTT.

CDR3 in DNA: TGTGCCAGCTCACCACTGAATGGACTAGCGGGCGAGACCCAGTACTTC. Its translation: CASSPLNGLAGETQYF. This chain uses TRBV18 with TRBJ2-5, with TRBD2 matching over 11 bases. The V gene end was trimmed by 1 base and the J gene end by 5 bases; junction bases not matched to a gene: 6. The CDR3 extends over 16 amino acids. Germline V gene sequence: CDR1 KGHSH, CDR2 LQKENI.

A remark on this clone: The sample carries other DNA sequences with the same CDR3. This chain joins TRBV29-1 and TRBJ2-7, with 11 bases that match TRBD1. This CDR3 has 12 residues. With V trimmed by 6 bases and J by 4 bases, 2 bases remained unmatched. The germline V gene has CDR1 SQVTM and CDR2 ANQGSEA. The CDR3 region is CSVWDRGYEQYF. In nucleotides, the CDR3 is TGCAGCGTCTGGGACAGGGGGTACGAGCAGTACTTC.

V gene TRBV30 combines with J gene TRBJ1-3, with TRBD1 as a possible D gene (5 bases). CDR1 and CDR2 from the germline V gene are GTSNPN and SVGIG (reference sequence). The CDR3 sequence is 14 residues long. The V and J ends lost 2 bases and 2 bases respectively, with 10 bases between them. The CDR3 coding sequence is TGTGCCTGGAGTCCGGGGGGAACTGGAAACACCATATATTTT. It yields the protein CAWSPGGTGNTIYF.

The DNA of the CDR3 is TGTGCCAGCAGCTTGGGGGACAGGGCGAATCAGCCCCAGCATTTT. Translating gives CASSLGDRANQPQHF. The chain is built from TRBV5-6 and TRBJ1-5; 9 bases are a match to TRBD1. The CDR3 covers 15 residues. V lost 0 bases, J lost 4 bases, and 2 bases stayed unmatched. Looked up from germline, CDR1 is SGHDT and CDR2 is YYEEEE.

This clone was observed a few times. This chain joins TRBV15 and TRBJ1-1; D uncertain. V was trimmed by 0 bases and J by 3 bases, leaving 11 bases between them. Per the germline V gene, CDR1 is LNHNV and CDR2 is YYDKDF (reference sequence). The CDR3 contains 15 residues. The CDR3 is CATSRDLTQYTEAFF. The CDR3 DNA sequence: TGTGCCACCAGCAGAGATCTGACACAGTACACTGAAGCTTTCTTT.

This clone was seen only a few times. V usage is TRBV9 and J usage is TRBJ2-2; D is undetermined. CDR3 length: 15 residues. Deletions cut 4 bases from V and 2 bases from J, with 12 bases between. Germline-derived CDR1 and CDR2 are SGDLS and YYNGEE. The CDR3 reads CASSFTSENTGELFF. In DNA form, the CDR3 reads TGTGCCAGCAGCTTTACGTCCGAAAACACCGGGGAGCTGTTTTTT.